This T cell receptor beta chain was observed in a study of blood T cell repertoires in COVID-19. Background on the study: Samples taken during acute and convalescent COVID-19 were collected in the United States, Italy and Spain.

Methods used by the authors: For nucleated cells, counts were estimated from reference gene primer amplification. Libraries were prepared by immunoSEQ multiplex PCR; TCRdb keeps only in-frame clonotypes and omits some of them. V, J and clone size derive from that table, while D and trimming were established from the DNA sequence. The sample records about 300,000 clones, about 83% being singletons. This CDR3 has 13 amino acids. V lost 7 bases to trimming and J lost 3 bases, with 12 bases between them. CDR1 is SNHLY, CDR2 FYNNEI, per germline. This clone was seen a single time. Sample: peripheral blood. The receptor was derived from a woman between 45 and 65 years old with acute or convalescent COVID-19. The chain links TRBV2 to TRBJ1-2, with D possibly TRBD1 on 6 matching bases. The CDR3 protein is CASMLGADYGYTF. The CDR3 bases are TGTGCCAGCATGTTGGGGGCGGACTATGGCTACACCTTC.